Detailed here is one T cell receptor beta chain. These data come from a study of blood T cell repertoires in COVID-19. Assay: immunoSEQ multiplex PCR; the TCRdb copy retains only in-frame clones and omits some. This sample has some 110,000 clones, with around 85% found just once. This clonotype originated in a woman older than 75 with COVID-19, enrolled during active disease. The sequenced sample consisted of peripheral blood.

CDR3 in DNA: TGTGCCAGCAGCTTGCCCGGACTAGCGGGCTACAATGAGCAGTTCTTC. Residues: CASSLPGLAGYNEQFF. The chain joins TRBV11-2 to TRBJ2-1; 11 positions agree with TRBD2. Germline-derived CDR1 and CDR2 are SGHAT and FQNNGV. The CDR3 length is 16 residues. The V and J ends lost 3 bases and 3 bases, in that order; junction bases with no gene match: 4.